This is a list of T cell receptor beta chains from one sample in a study of blood T cells in healthy people across ages. MiXCR was run by TCRdb on the 5' RACE reads, yielding one entry per CDR3 protein. The repertoire holds about 1.6 million distinct CDR3 sequences, with 34% as singletons. Sequences were obtained from blood. The receptors derive from a woman aged 30 to 39 in good health. The CDR3 runs from the conserved cysteine through the conserved F or W. D genes are given only for firm matches. Size values are once, few and many counts, or a class for expanded clones, and some rows have none.

d_call j_call v_call clone_size cdr3_nt cdr3_aa
- TRBJ1-1 TRBV5-6 few TGTGCCAGCAGCCCTGTGGAGGGCACTGAAGCTTTCTTT CASSPVEGTEAFF
- TRBJ2-1 TRBV3-1 - TGTGCCAGCAGCCAAGATTCCGACTACAATGAGCAGTTCTTC CASSQDSDYNEQFF
- TRBJ2-1 TRBV12-3/TRBV12-4 few TGTGCCAGCAGTGAGGGGCGCTCCAATGAGCAGTTCTTC CASSEGRSNEQFF
- TRBJ1-4 TRBV7-9 few TGTGCCGTAGGGAGTGAACGTGAAAAACTGTTTTTT CAVGSEREKLFF
- TRBJ2-3 TRBV7-8 - TGTGCCAGCAGCTTAGATCTAGTAACTGGCACAGATACGCAGTATTTT CASSLDLVTGTDTQYF
- TRBJ2-3 TRBV20-1 few TGCAGTGCTAGAGATCCCCTCCGAGTCACAGATACGCAGTATTTT CSARDPLRVTDTQYF
TRBD1 TRBJ2-3 TRBV5-1 few TGCGCCAGCAGCTTAGTGGACAGGGGCACGGATACGCAGTATTTT CASSLVDRGTDTQYF
- TRBJ2-1 TRBV7-2 - TGTGCCAGCAGCTTGGACCACGGGCAGTTCTTC CASSLDHGQFF
TRBD1 TRBJ2-1 TRBV13 few TGTGCCAGCAGCCTCCGACAGGGTTATTCCTACAATGAGCAGTTCTTC CASSLRQGYSYNEQFF
TRBD2 TRBJ2-1 TRBV18 - TGTGCCAGCTCACCGGGACTAGCGTACCTCAATGAGCAGTTCTTC CASSPGLAYLNEQFF
TRBD1 TRBJ2-1 TRBV7-9 - TGTGCCAGCAGCACAGGGGGGTTCAAGCAGGTCTTC CASSTGGFKQVF
- TRBJ2-1 TRBV11-2 few TGTGCCAGCAGCTTAATGGTGGGGCGCGGTAGATACAATGAGCAGTTCTTC CASSLMVGRGRYNEQFF
- TRBJ2-2 TRBV29-1 - TGCAGCAGCCTCTTGTGGACCGGGGAGCTGTTTTTT CSSLLWTGELFF
- TRBJ2-3 TRBV20-1 few TGCAGTGCTAGAGACCTTGCCACAGATACGCAGTATTTT CSARDLATDTQYF
TRBD1 TRBJ1-2 TRBV5-8 - TGTGCCAGCAGCTTGGTGGGACAGGGGTTTGGCTACACCTTC CASSLVGQGFGYTF
- TRBJ1-4 TRBV19 - TGTGCCAGTAGTATCCACTACGGGGCTAATGAAAAACTGTTTTTT CASSIHYGANEKLFF
- TRBJ2-7 TRBV18 few TGTGCCAGCTCACCAAGCAGTTCGGGGGCCTACGAGCAGTACTTC CASSPSSSGAYEQYF
- TRBJ1-5 TRBV20-1 few TGCAGTGCTCGGGGAGATGGGGGCAATCAGCCCCAGCATTTT CSARGDGGNQPQHF
TRBD1 TRBJ2-2 TRBV4-1 - TGCGCCAGCAGCCGAGTCCCGGGACAGGGCCCGAACACCGGGGAGCTGTTTTTT CASSRVPGQGPNTGELFF
TRBD1 TRBJ1-1 TRBV29-1 once TGCAGCGGCAGTTCGGGACAGGGGGCCGACACTGGAGCTTTCTTT CSGSSGQGADTGAFF
- TRBJ2-5 TRBV4-1 few TGCGCCAGCAGCCAAGATACACAGGCTCTGACCCAGTACTTC CASSQDTQALTQYF
- TRBJ1-5 TRBV7-8 few TGTGCCAGCAGCTACCTTCGGACAGCGGATTCGAGCAATCAGCCCCAGCATTTT CASSYLRTADSSNQPQHF
- TRBJ1-1 TRBV4-1 - TGCGCCAGCAGCCAAGAGATGTCGGCCCCCTCATCGGCTTTCTTT CASSQEMSAPSSAFF
- TRBJ1-2 TRBV5-1 - TGCGCCAGCAGCTTGGACCAGCGTAACTATGGCTACACCTTC CASSLDQRNYGYTF
- TRBJ2-7 TRBV7-8 few TGTGCCAGCAGCTTAGACTGGCGGCCCGAGCAGTACTTC CASSLDWRPEQYF
TRBD2 TRBJ2-5 TRBV7-9 many TGTGCCAGCAGCTTACCACTAGCGGGAGCTGTAGAAGAGACCCAGTACTTC CASSLPLAGAVEETQYF
TRBD1 TRBJ2-1 TRBV24-1 - TGTGCCACCAGTGGTTCACAGGGGGCCAACTACAATGAGCAGTTCTTC CATSGSQGANYNEQFF
- TRBJ2-1 TRBV9 few TGTGCCAGCAGCGTAGTAGCGGTGAGCCTCAATGAGCAGTTCTTC CASSVVAVSLNEQFF
- TRBJ1-1 TRBV5-1 - TGCGCCAGCAGCTTGGATGCAGGGTCGGGTACTGAAGCTTTCTTT CASSLDAGSGTEAFF
TRBD1 TRBJ2-3 TRBV9 - TGTGCCAGCAGCCCCAGACAGGGGGCCGACACAGATACGCAGTATTTT CASSPRQGADTDTQYF
- TRBJ1-1 TRBV5-1 many TGTGCCAGCAGCCCGACAGCGAACACTGAAGCTTTCTTT CASSPTANTEAFF